The table lists the clone carrying this T cell receptor (beta chain) with a count of one. The data belong to a study of blood T cell repertoires in COVID-19. On the study more broadly: Acute-phase and convalescent COVID-19 samples originated in the United States, Italy and Spain. PBMCs, B-cell-depleted T cells, or T cells were the source of the cDNA or gDNA that made up the material.

In the authors' workflow: Using reference gene primer amplification, nucleated cell counts were estimated. Clones were sequenced by immunoSEQ multiplex PCR, and TCRdb holds only the in-frame ones, with some missing. V and J calls and clone size are copied from that table; D and trimming were computed from the DNA. The table lists around 480,000 clones, approximately 90% of them singletons. Seattle participants joined during active infection and were tracked over time. The CDR3 contains 15 residues. The V end lost 2 bases, the J end lost 0 bases, and 5 bases lay between the germline ends. From germline, CDR1 is MRHNA and CDR2 SNTAGT.

Sequenced sample: peripheral blood. This chain joins TRBV6-4 and TRBJ2-6; D may be TRBD1 (5 bases). The receptor's source is a woman aged 45-65 years with COVID-19, enrolled during active disease. The CDR3: CASSDRGSGANVLTF. In DNA, the CDR3 is TGTGCCAGCAGTGACAGGGGCTCTGGGGCCAACGTCCTGACTTTC.